The 23 T cell receptor beta chains reported below all come from one sample, sequenced in a study of cytomegalovirus exposure and HLA in healthy donors. This table comes from immunoSEQ multiplex PCR, and its TCRdb copy is limited to in-frame clones, with some not included. The data hold roughly 56,000 clones, with roughly 91% observed a single time. Sample: PBMCs. The origin of the receptors is a woman in her 30s in good health and CMV-seronegative.

The chain carries TRBV19 and TRBJ2-5, with 10 bases matching TRBD1. The germline CDR1 and CDR2 sequences are LNHDA and SQIVND (reference sequence). V was pared by 3 bases and J by 7 bases, with 8 bases of the junction left unmatched. The CDR3 sequence is 15 residues long. CDR3 sequence (DNA): TGTGCCAGTAGTATGTTCCTGACAGGGGGCGGGACCCAGTACTTC. The encoded protein is CASSMFLTGGGTQYF.

This chain uses TRBV5-1 with TRBJ1-1, with 7 bases lining up with TRBD1. The CDR3 runs to 13 residues. Germline loops: CDR1 SGHRS, CDR2 YFSETQ. V lost 4 bases, J lost 3 bases, and 3 bases stayed unmatched. Written as DNA, the CDR3 is TGCGCCAGCAGCCCAACAGGGGACACTGAAGCTTTCTTT. As protein: CASSPTGDTEAFF. Filled out from reference TRBV5-1 and TRBJ1-1, the complete variable domain reads KAGVTQTPRYLIKTRGQQVTLSCSPISGHRSVSWYQQTPGQGLQFLFEYFSETQRNKGNFPGRFSGRQFSNSRSEMNVSTLELGDSALYLCASSPTGDTEAFFGQGTRLTVV.

The chain recombines TRBV20-1 with TRBJ2-3; D is uncertain. This CDR3 has 11 amino acids. The V end was cut by 2 bases, the J end by 4 bases, with 4 bases between. The germline V gene has CDR1 DFQATT and CDR2 SNEGSKA (reference sequence). The CDR3 DNA sequence: TGCAGTGCTAGATTCTCAGATACGCAGTATTTT. Protein product: CSARFSDTQYF.

V is TRBV2 and J is TRBJ2-7, with 7 positions matching TRBD2. CDR1 and CDR2 from the germline V gene are SNHLY and FYNNEI. The CDR3 extends over 12 amino acids. Unmatched junction bases numbered 6, after V lost 3 bases and J lost 10 bases. The CDR3 spells CASSDALAEQYF. In nucleotides, the CDR3 is TGTGCCAGCAGTGATGCGCTAGCGGAACAGTACTTC.

The rearrangement links TRBV4-2 to TRBJ2-5; 9 nucleotides line up with TRBD2. The J call may be incorrect, as the DNA end agrees better with TRBJ2-7. Germline CDR1 and CDR2: LGHNA and YNFKEQ. This CDR3 spans 16 amino acids. The CDR3 spells CASSQDITSGSYEQYF. CDR3 sequence (DNA): TGTGCCAGCAGCCAAGATATAACTAGCGGGTCCTACGAGCAGTACTTC.

This chain joins TRBV11-3 and TRBJ2-3; TRBD2 matches 10 bases. The CDR3 contains 15 residues. Germline V gene lookup returns CDR1 SGHNT and CDR2 YENEEA. J lost 4 bases, V lost 5 bases, and 6 bases had no gene match. The CDR3 coding sequence is TGTGCCAGCAGCCCCCTAGCGGGAGAGGCAGATACGCAGTATTTT. Its protein is CASSPLAGEADTQYF.

This clone has just one count. The genes are TRBV27 and TRBJ2-1; 11 positions agree with TRBD2. V was clipped by 3 bases and J by 5 bases; unmatched bases: 3. Germline CDR1 reads MNHEY; CDR2 reads SMNVEV (reference sequence). The CDR3 is made up of 15 amino acids. Here the CDR3 reads CASSFGTSGDNEQFF. CDR3 DNA sequence: TGTGCCAGCAGTTTTGGGACTAGCGGAGACAATGAGCAGTTCTTC.

V usage is TRBV2 and J usage is TRBJ1-1, with D hard to call. CDR3 length equals 13 residues. V lost 4 bases, J lost 5 bases, and 11 bases lay in between. Germline V CDR1 and CDR2: SNHLY, FYNNEI. In DNA, the CDR3 is TGTGCCAGCAGTGCTCAGGAGGGAACTGAAGCTTTCTTT. Protein sequence: CASSAQEGTEAFF.

The V gene is TRBV19, the J gene TRBJ2-7; D remains ambiguous. CDR1 is LNHDA, CDR2 SQIVND, per germline (reference sequence). Trimming took 7 bases from V and 7 from J, leaving 5 bases between them. This CDR3 comprises 9 residues. CDR3 amino acids: CASTVEQYF. For the CDR3, the DNA is TGTGCCAGTACTGTAGAGCAGTACTTC. Drawing the rest from reference TRBV19 and TRBJ2-7, the complete variable domain is DGGITQSPKYLFRKEGQNVTLSCEQNLNHDAMYWYRQDPGQGLRLIYYSQIVNDFQKGDIAEGYSVSREKKESFPLTVTSAQKNPTAFYLCASTVEQYFGPGTRLTVT.

V and J are TRBV29-1 and TRBJ1-5; D is unclear. This CDR3 contains 13 residues. V lost 8 bases, J lost 7 bases, and 18 bases lay in between. The germline V gene encodes CDR1 SQVTM and CDR2 ANQGSEA. This CDR3 is CSLTGGISQPQHF. DNA for the CDR3: TGCAGCCTCACGGGAGGGATCTCCCAGCCCCAGCATTTT.

V gene TRBV10-1 combines with J gene TRBJ2-2; 7 bases fit TRBD1. CDR3 length: 15 residues. Germline values: CDR1 WNHNN, CDR2 SYGVQD (reference sequence). After removal of 4 bases from V and 7 bases from J, the junction contained 9 bases not matched to a gene. The CDR3 loop reads CASSGRGGLFGELFF. CDR3 coding DNA: TGCGCCAGCAGTGGTAGAGGGGGCTTGTTCGGGGAGCTGTTTTTT.

The V call is TRBV7-9, the J call TRBJ1-1; no firm D call. V was trimmed by 4 bases and J by 1 base, leaving 13 bases between them. Germline V CDR1 and CDR2: SEHNR, FQNEAQ (reference sequence). CDR3 size: 15 residues. Here the CDR3 reads CASSSQSLENTEAFF. The CDR3 DNA reads TGTGCCAGCAGCTCCCAATCTCTAGAGAACACTGAAGCTTTCTTT.

This clone was recorded a few times. The chain joins TRBV28 to TRBJ1-2, with a weak D call TRBD1 (5 bases). There are 14 residues in the CDR3. The V gene lost 6 bases and the J gene lost 8 bases, with 19 bases spanning the gap. From germline, CDR1 is MDHEN and CDR2 SYDVKM. In DNA form, the CDR3 reads TGTGCCAGCAGCTTTTCCAGGGAAGGTGGCGGCTACACCTTC. Translation gives CASSFSREGGGYTF.

V gene TRBV6-5 combines with J gene TRBJ2-7; D not resolved. Trimming removed 2 bases at V and 1 base at J, with 9 bases between. The germline V gene encodes CDR1 MNHEY and CDR2 SVGAGI. The CDR3 spans 14 residues. For the CDR3, the DNA is TGTGCCAGCAGTTACGTAGCCGGATCCTACGAGCAGTACTTC. Translated: CASSYVAGSYEQYF.

The gene calls are TRBV4-1 and TRBJ1-4; D is unclear. The CDR3 runs to 17 residues. V shed 3 bases and J shed 0 bases, with 14 bases lying between them. Germline-derived CDR1 and CDR2 are MGHRA and YSYEKL. Here the CDR3 reads CASSHPGRRTTNEKLFF. The CDR3 DNA reads TGCGCCAGCAGCCATCCTGGGCGACGGACAACTAATGAAAAACTGTTTTTT.

This chain joins TRBV4-1 and TRBJ2-5; 9 bases align to TRBD2. The CDR3 runs to 14 residues. Germline V gene data show CDR1 as MGHRA and CDR2 as YSYEKL. V shed 10 bases and J 7 bases; nucleotides not matched to a gene: 13. The CDR3 DNA reads TGCGCCACTAAGAGAGCGGGAGGTGATGGGACCCAGTACTTC. Translating gives CATKRAGGDGTQYF.

The CDR3 protein is CASSPSSGIETQYF. The CDR3 coding sequence is TGTGCCAGCTCACCCTCGAGCGGGATCGAGACCCAGTACTTC. The chain combines TRBV18 with TRBJ2-5, with 7 nucleotides matching TRBD2. The CDR3 is 14 amino acids. Losses at the gene ends were 3 bases for V and 5 bases for J; bases not matched to a gene: 6. Germline-derived CDR1 and CDR2 are KGHSH and LQKENI.

This chain uses TRBV5-1 with TRBJ2-1; D possibly corresponds to TRBD2 (5 bases). This CDR3 region has 16 residues. CDR1 is SGHRS, CDR2 YFSETQ, per germline. Trimming took 0 bases from V and 3 from J, leaving 13 bases between them. The CDR3: CASSLVAEALYNEQFF. The CDR3 region has the DNA TGCGCCAGCAGCTTGGTGGCGGAGGCCCTCTACAATGAGCAGTTCTTC. The full variable domain, completed using reference TRBV5-1 and TRBJ2-1, is KAGVTQTPRYLIKTRGQQVTLSCSPISGHRSVSWYQQTPGQGLQFLFEYFSETQRNKGNFPGRFSGRQFSNSRSEMNVSTLELGDSALYLCASSLVAEALYNEQFFGPGTRLTVL.

The chain combines TRBV2 with TRBJ2-3; possible D gene TRBD2, 5 bases. This CDR3 spans 14 amino acids. V was shortened by 2 bases and J by 1 base, with 7 bases between the two germline ends. Germline V gene lookup returns CDR1 SNHLY and CDR2 FYNNEI. The CDR3 is CASSEPAGTDTQYF. Written as DNA, the CDR3 is TGTGCCAGCAGTGAACCAGCGGGCACAGATACGCAGTATTTT.

Only one count was recorded for this clone. The J gene is TRBJ2-2, the V gene TRBV7-6; tentative D call: TRBD1 (6 bases). Trimming removed 5 bases from V and 5 bases from J, with 9 bases in between. Germline CDR1 reads SGHVS; CDR2 reads FNYEAQ. The CDR3 totals 13 residues. CDR3 DNA: TGTGCCAGCAGCCTTACAGGGACCGGGGAGCTGTTTTTT. Translated, it gives CASSLTGTGELFF. The whole variable domain, filled in from reference TRBV7-6 and TRBJ2-2, reads GAGVSQSPRYKVTKRGQDVALRCDPISGHVSLYWYRQALGQGPEFLTYFNYEAQQDKSGLPNDRFSAERPEGSISTLTIQRTEQRDSAMYRCASSLTGTGELFFGEGSRLTVL.

The chain recombines TRBV4-3 with TRBJ2-5; 9 nucleotides align to TRBD1. This CDR3 region has 13 residues. Trimming cost V 4 bases and J 3 bases; bases outside gene matches: 0. The germline V gene has CDR1 LGHNA and CDR2 YSLEER. CDR3 protein: CASSRTGEETQYF. For the CDR3, the DNA is TGCGCCAGCAGCCGGACAGGGGAAGAGACCCAGTACTTC.

This clone showed up just a few times. This rearrangement joins TRBV2 to TRBJ1-5; D is uncertain. This CDR3 is 15 amino acids long. Germline V gives CDR1 SNHLY, CDR2 FYNNEI. V was cut by 6 bases and J by 6 bases, with 18 bases left in between. Here the CDR3 reads CASSYDMFGVQPQHF. In DNA form, the CDR3 reads TGTGCCAGCAGCTATGATATGTTCGGGGTTCAGCCCCAGCATTTT.

This sequence joins TRBV29-1 and TRBJ2-7; tentatively, D is TRBD1 (7 bases). Trimming cost V 3 bases and J 1 base, with 13 bases left between them. The germline CDR1 and CDR2 sequences are SQVTM and ANQGSEA. This CDR3 is 14 amino acids long. This CDR3 reads CSVDKTGRSYEQYF. The CDR3 DNA reads TGCAGCGTTGACAAGACAGGGAGGTCCTACGAGCAGTACTTC.